Listed below are T cell receptor beta chains from one sample, sequenced in a study of shared clonotypes between healthy human individuals. Using immunoSEQ multiplex PCR, the repertoire was profiled, and TCRdb retains in-frame clones only, with some absent. This sample has about 2.4 million clones; under 95% occur once, and the top ten carry about 0.34%. The sequenced sample consisted of naive CD4+ T cells from PBMCs. The origin of the receptors is a man younger than 30 in good health. Some clones in this sample may be carry-over from other donors' samples. Each CDR3 is given with its conserved first and last residue. Fields, in order: CDR3 DNA, CDR3 protein, D gene, J gene, clone size, V gene. The D gene is left open where the match is weak. Clone size is stated in some rows and not others, as once, few, many or a class when expanded.

TGCGCCAGCAGCTTGGACAGTTATAGCAATCAGCCCCAGCATTTT | CASSLDSYSNQPQHF | NA | TRBJ1-5 | few | TRBV5-1
TGTGCCATCAGTGAGCGGTTTAGCGGGAGGGCCAACAATGAGCAGTTCTTC | CAISERFSGRANNEQFF | TRBD2 | TRBJ2-1 | NA | TRBV10-3
TGTGCCACGAGGCCCCCGAACACTGAAGCTTTCTTT | CATRPPNTEAFF | NA | TRBJ1-1 | NA | TRBV10-3
TGCGCCAGCAGTCCCCTAGCGGGAGGTCTCGGGGAGCTGTTTTTT | CASSPLAGGLGELFF | TRBD2 | TRBJ2-2 | NA | TRBV10-1
TGTGCCAGCAGCTTTACCAGGGGGCCCTACGAGCAGTACTTC | CASSFTRGPYEQYF | TRBD1 | TRBJ2-7 | NA | TRBV11-2
TGCGCCAGCAGCTTGGGGGCGATGGGAAACACCATATATTTT | CASSLGAMGNTIYF | NA | TRBJ1-3 | NA | TRBV5-1
TGTGCCAGCAGCCTATCGGACAGGGTCTATGGCTACACCTTC | CASSLSDRVYGYTF | TRBD1 | TRBJ1-2 | NA | TRBV7-2
TGCGCCAGCAGCCAAGGGGGGGGGCTAGCAGAGTACGAGCAGTACTTC | CASSQGGGLAEYEQYF | NA | TRBJ2-7 | NA | TRBV4-1
TGTGCCAGCTCGTTAGACTGGGATTTCAAGTTCTTC | CASSLDWDFKFF | NA | TRBJ2-1 | few | TRBV18
TGCGCCAGCAGCTTGGCTGCAGGGACTGGAAACACCATATATTTT | CASSLAAGTGNTIYF | NA | TRBJ1-3 | NA | TRBV5-1
TGTGCCAGCAGCTCTGCAGGGGCTTGGGATGAAAAACTGTTTTTT | CASSSAGAWDEKLFF | NA | TRBJ1-4 | NA | TRBV7-9
TGTGCCAGCAGCTTAGTACCGAGGACACTGAATAGCAATCAGCCCCAGCATTTT | CASSLVPRTLNSNQPQHF | NA | TRBJ1-5 | NA | TRBV7-3
TGCGCCAGCAGCTTGGAAGGGGGAGGGCAGCCCCAGCATTTT | CASSLEGGGQPQHF | NA | TRBJ1-5 | NA | TRBV5-1
TGTGCCAGCAGGCTACAGGGAATTAGCAATCAGCCCCAGCATTTT | CASRLQGISNQPQHF | NA | TRBJ1-5 | NA | TRBV2
TGTGCCTGGAGTCGCCTGGGGGCTGGGGACACTGAAGCTTTCTTT | CAWSRLGAGDTEAFF | NA | TRBJ1-1 | few | TRBV30
TGCGCCAGCAGCGAAGCTTATCGTTCACCCCTCCACTTT | CASSEAYRSPLHF | NA | TRBJ1-6 | NA | TRBV4-3
TGTGCCAGTAGTGAGCTCGTCCCTCTCGAGCAGTACTTC | CASSELVPLEQYF | NA | TRBJ2-7 | NA | TRBV19
TGTGCCAGCAGCTCCGGAGGGGGGAACTATGGCTACACCTTC | CASSSGGGNYGYTF | NA | TRBJ1-2 | NA | TRBV6-1
TGTGCCAGTAGTTCCCAGCTGAGCTCCTACGAGCAGTACTTC | CASSSQLSSYEQYF | NA | TRBJ2-7 | once | TRBV19
TGTGCCAGTAAAGTGAATTCGCTCCAAGGCACTGAAGCTTTCTTT | CASKVNSLQGTEAFF | NA | TRBJ1-1 | NA | TRBV19
TGTGCCAGCAGCACAAAGGGGACAGGGAGCTCCTATAATTCACCCCTCCACTTT | CASSTKGTGSSYNSPLHF | TRBD1 | TRBJ1-6 | NA | TRBV7-9
TGTGCCAGCAGAAGAGTAAACTATGGCTACACCTTC | CASRRVNYGYTF | NA | TRBJ1-2 | NA | TRBV2
TGTGCCAGCAGTTTCCCGGACGGTTATGGCTACACCTTC | CASSFPDGYGYTF | NA | TRBJ1-2 | NA | TRBV28